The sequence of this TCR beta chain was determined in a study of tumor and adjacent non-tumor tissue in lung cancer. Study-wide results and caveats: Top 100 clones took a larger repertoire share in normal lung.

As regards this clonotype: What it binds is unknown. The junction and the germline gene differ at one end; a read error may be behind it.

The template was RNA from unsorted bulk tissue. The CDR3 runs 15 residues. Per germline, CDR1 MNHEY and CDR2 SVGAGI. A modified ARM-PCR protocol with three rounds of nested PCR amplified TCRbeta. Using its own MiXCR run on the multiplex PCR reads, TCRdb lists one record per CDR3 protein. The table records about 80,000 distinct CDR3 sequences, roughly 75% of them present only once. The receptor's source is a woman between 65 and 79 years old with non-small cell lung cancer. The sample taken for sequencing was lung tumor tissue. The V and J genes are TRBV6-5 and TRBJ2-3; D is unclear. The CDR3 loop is CDSNYSFMYTDTQYF. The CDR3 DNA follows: TGTGACAGCAATTACTCGTTTATGTACACAGATACGCAGTATTTT.